The rows below give T cell receptor beta chains drawn from one sample of a study of a mutant IDH1 vaccine in newly diagnosed glioma. Measured with immunoSEQ multiplex PCR; TCRdb has only the in-frame clones, and not every one. The table includes 70,000 or so clones, around 83% detected once. The sequenced sample was peripheral blood mononuclear cells (PBMCs), obtained from a glioma patient treated with radiotherapy, temozolomide or both. Source of these receptors: a woman aged 18 to 35 with glioma. Some clones in this sample may be carry-over from other donors' samples. Each CDR3 is given with its conserved first and last residue. D genes are given only for firm matches. Expanded clones are given a class, and other clones once, few, many or no size at all.

TRBV5-6	TRBD2	-	TRBJ2-5	TGTGCCAGCAGCTTGCCCCCACTAGCGGGGGGGATCCAAGAGACCCAGTACTTC	CASSLPPLAGGIQETQYF
TRBV19	-	-	TRBJ1-1	TGTGCCAGTAGTACAGGGGCGGCTGAAGCTTTCTTT	CASSTGAAEAFF
TRBV27	TRBD1	-	TRBJ1-1	TGTGCCAGCTCAAGGACAGGGATGAACACTGAAGCTTTCTTT	CASSRTGMNTEAFF
TRBV6-4	-	-	TRBJ1-5	TGTGCCAGCAGTGACTCCGACAGGCGGCCTGGGAATCAGCCCCAGCATTTT	CASSDSDRRPGNQPQHF
TRBV6-1	-	-	TRBJ2-7	TGTGCCAGCAGTGAACCAGGGGTTGGGAGCTACGAGCAGTACTTC	CASSEPGVGSYEQYF
TRBV30	-	few	TRBJ2-7	TGTGCCTGGAGTGGGACTACCCTCCACGAGCAGTACTTC	CAWSGTTLHEQYF
TRBV5-5	-	once	TRBJ2-7	TGTGCCAGCAGCTCGGACCCTCGCGGCTCCTACGAGCAGTACTTC	CASSSDPRGSYEQYF
TRBV5-5	-	-	TRBJ1-1	TGTGCCAGCAGCCTTACAGGAGCGGGGAACACTGAAGCTTTCTTT	CASSLTGAGNTEAFF
TRBV27	TRBD1	-	TRBJ2-7	TGTGCCAGCGCAGACAGGGCTACCTACGAGCAGTACTTC	CASADRATYEQYF
TRBV19	-	-	TRBJ2-2	TGTGCCAGTGCGAGACTAGATTTTCCCCTATCTGTCGGGGAGCTGTTTTTT	CASARLDFPLSVGELFF
TRBV5-1	TRBD2	-	TRBJ2-5	TGCGCCAGCAGTCGAGCGGGGGAGCAAGAGACCCAGTACTTC	CASSRAGEQETQYF
TRBV6-5	-	-	TRBJ2-1	TGTGCCAGCAGTTTACGACTCTTTCGGGATGAGCAGTTCTTC	CASSLRLFRDEQFF
TRBV11-3	-	few	TRBJ2-2	TGTGCCAGCTTCGGGCAGGGCCTGAACACCGGGGAGCTGTTTTTT	CASFGQGLNTGELFF
TRBV6-5	-	-	TRBJ2-1	TGTGCCAGCAGTTACTCCCAGGGTAGCAATGAGCAGTTCTTC	CASSYSQGSNEQFF
TRBV6-6	-	-	TRBJ1-6	TGTGCCAGCACTGCCACGAGCTCCTATAATTCACCCCTCCACTTT	CASTATSSYNSPLHF
TRBV5-1	TRBD2	-	TRBJ2-5	TGCGCCAGCAGCTTGGAAGCGGGGGGGCCGGTTTTAGAGACCCAGTACTTC	CASSLEAGGPVLETQYF